The 18 T cell receptor beta chains in this list originate from one sample, sequenced in a study of radiotherapy plus CTLA-4 blockade in lung cancer (dated by TCRdb to 2016 to 2018). Receptor libraries were prepared by the immunoSEQ multiplex PCR assay. TCRdb retrieved this table from immuneACCESS and kept in-frame rearrangements only. Not all clones are present; in checked studies, unresolved V genes account for under half, and no reason is known for the remainder. Across this sample there are 81,000 or so clones, with under 80% seen only once. 20% to 25% of the sample is taken by the ten largest. The source was peripheral blood, collected from a patient treated with radiotherapy plus ipilimumab. The receptors stem from a human donor with non-small cell lung cancer whose response to radiotherapy plus ipilimumab could not be evaluated. Some clones in this sample may be carry-over from other donors' samples.

This clone was found a few times. This rearrangement joins TRBV28 to TRBJ2-5; perhaps TRBD2 as D (5 bases). The CDR3 runs 16 residues. V lost 3 bases, J lost 1 base, and 15 bases lay in between. The germline gives CDR1 MDHEN, CDR2 SYDVKM. Here the CDR3 DNA reads TGTGCCAGCAGTTTCGTCCGGGGAGTCCTCCAAGAGACCCAGTACTTC. Protein product: CASSFVRGVLQETQYF.

The chain couples TRBV5-4 to TRBJ1-1, with D possibly being TRBD1 (6 bases). The CDR3 has 14 amino acids. V was clipped by 4 bases and J by 1 base, with 11 bases between them. Germline assignment: CDR1 SGHNT and CDR2 YYREEE (reference sequence). DNA for the CDR3: TGTGCCAGCAGCCCCGGACAGAAGAACACTGAAGCTTTCTTT. It specifies CASSPGQKNTEAFF.

This chain uses TRBV6-6 with TRBJ2-7; 7 bases are shared with TRBD2. CDR3 length: 15 residues. Per germline, CDR1 MNHNY and CDR2 SVGAGI (reference sequence). The ends lost 5 bases at V and 3 bases at J; junction bases unmatched: 10. DNA for the CDR3: TGTGCCAGCAGTGGGGGGGGTTCCTTTAACTACGAGCAGTACTTC. Translating gives CASSGGGSFNYEQYF.

V is TRBV28 and J is TRBJ1-4, with D unresolved. V gave up 8 bases and J gave up 4 bases, with 11 bases separating them. The length of the CDR3 is 13 residues. Germline V gives CDR1 MDHEN, CDR2 SYDVKM. The CDR3 protein is CASRGAFNEKLFF. DNA for the CDR3: TGTGCCAGCCGCGGAGCCTTTAATGAAAAACTGTTTTTT.

The V and J genes are TRBV28 and TRBJ2-3, with 7 bases matching TRBD1. V trimming: 5 bases; J trimming: 2 bases; junction bases outside the gene matches: 13. The CDR3 is 17 amino acids. The germline gives CDR1 MDHEN, CDR2 SYDVKM. Here the CDR3 reads CASSPQQGRPSTDTQYF. DNA of the CDR3: TGTGCCAGCAGTCCTCAACAGGGGCGCCCTTCCACAGATACGCAGTATTTT.

The CDR3 loop is CASSLGDRAGELFF. As DNA, the CDR3 is TGTGCCAGCAGCTTAGGGGACAGGGCCGGGGAGCTGTTTTTT. The chain has TRBV7-3 and TRBJ2-2, with 9 bases lining up with TRBD1. This CDR3 is 14 amino acids long. Trimming removed 2 bases from V and 6 bases from J; junction bases left unmatched: 1. The germline V gene encodes CDR1 SGHTA and CDR2 FQGTGA.

This clone was recorded only once. The V gene is TRBV4-3, the J gene TRBJ2-5; 7 nucleotides match TRBD1. The DNA end favors TRBJ2-7, so the J call may be wrong. The CDR3 is made up of 16 amino acids. CDR1 is LGHNA and CDR2 is YSLEER in the germline V gene. The CDR3 region has the DNA TGCGCCAGCAGCCCCGCCCTTACCAGGGGGACCTACGAGCAGTACTTC. This gives the protein CASSPALTRGTYEQYF.

This chain links TRBV6-6 with TRBJ1-4, with a possible D match to TRBD1 (5 bases). Trimming left V 5 bases short and J 0 bases short, with 13 bases between. This CDR3 region has 16 residues. In germline, CDR1 is MNHNY, CDR2 SVGAGI (reference sequence). CDR3 coding DNA: TGTGCCAGCAGTACGCAGGGATTTGCAACTAATGAAAAACTGTTTTTT. Translating it yields CASSTQGFATNEKLFF.

This clone was counted only a few times. The CDR3 sequence is CASSGAGGAVGETQYF. As DNA, the CDR3 is TGTGCCAGCAGCGGCGCAGGGGGCGCCGTTGGCGAGACCCAGTACTTC. The J gene is TRBJ2-5, the V gene TRBV7-2, with 8 bases that match TRBD1. Looked up from germline, CDR1 is SGHTA and CDR2 is FQGNSA. V shed 5 bases, J shed 5 bases, and the junction held 13 bases outside the gene matches. The CDR3 consists of 16 residues.

The chain carries TRBV6-5 and TRBJ2-7; 13 nucleotides agree with TRBD2. The ends lost 3 bases at V and 5 bases at J; junction bases unmatched: 7. The CDR3 contains 16 residues. Germline V CDR1 and CDR2: MNHEY, SVGAGI. The CDR3 is CASSYSTSGGAHEQYF. The CDR3 bases are TGTGCCAGCAGTTATAGTACTAGCGGGGGGGCTCACGAGCAGTACTTC.

The chain has TRBV27 and TRBJ1-1, with 10 nucleotides matching TRBD1. This CDR3 comprises 15 residues. The ends lost 2 bases at V and 5 bases at J; junction bases unmatched: 5. In germline, CDR1 is MNHEY, CDR2 SMNVEV (reference sequence). CDR3 residues: CASSLHGQGGTEAFF. The CDR3 DNA is TGTGCCAGCAGTTTACATGGACAGGGGGGAACTGAAGCTTTCTTT.

The chain is built from TRBV5-6 and TRBJ1-5; perhaps TRBD1 as D (6 bases). Trimming stripped 4 bases from V and 6 bases from J, with 14 bases between. The CDR3 is 14 amino acids. The germline gives CDR1 SGHDT, CDR2 YYEEEE. The CDR3, as DNA: TGTGCCAGCAGCCTCACAGGGATCGGTCAGCCCCAGCATTTT. As protein: CASSLTGIGQPQHF.

This chain links TRBV7-2 with TRBJ1-6; 8 nucleotides line up with TRBD1. Trimming at V came to 4 bases and at J to 7 bases, leaving 6 bases not matched to a gene. The CDR3 contains 15 residues. CDR1 and CDR2 from the germline V gene are SGHTA and FQGNSA. CDR3 amino acids: CASSSFGQGNSPLHF. CDR3 in DNA: TGTGCCAGCAGCTCGTTCGGACAGGGAAATTCACCCCTCCACTTT.

The V and J genes are TRBV5-1 and TRBJ2-7, with 7 bases identical to TRBD1. J gave up 2 bases and V 4 bases, and 3 bases lay outside the gene matches. This CDR3 has 13 residues. Looked up from germline, CDR1 is SGHRS and CDR2 is YFSETQ. In DNA form, the CDR3 reads TGCGCCAGCAGCGAAACAGGGGCCTACGAGCAGTACTTC. Translating gives CASSETGAYEQYF. Variable domain in full (rest from reference TRBV5-1 and TRBJ2-7): KAGVTQTPRYLIKTRGQQVTLSCSPISGHRSVSWYQQTPGQGLQFLFEYFSETQRNKGNFPGRFSGRQFSNSRSEMNVSTLELGDSALYLCASSETGAYEQYFGPGTRLTVT.

This clone was recorded only once. The chain combines TRBV11-1 with TRBJ1-1, with TRBD1 as a possible D gene (6 bases). Per the germline V gene, CDR1 is SGHAT and CDR2 is FQDESV (reference sequence). With 5 bases removed from V and 0 bases from J, the gap between germline ends came to 13 bases. CDR3 length equals 15 residues. The CDR3 DNA sequence: TGTGCCAGCAGCGTCGGGACACGCATGAACACTGAAGCTTTCTTT. Its translation is CASSVGTRMNTEAFF. Looking up the rest from reference TRBV11-1 and TRBJ1-1 gives the full variable domain: EAEVAQSPRYKITEKSQAVAFWCDPISGHATLYWYRQILGQGPELLVQFQDESVVDDSQLPKDRFSAERLKGVDSTLKIQPAELGDSAMYLCASSVGTRMNTEAFFGQGTRLTVV.

The chain employs TRBV6-5 and TRBJ2-3; TRBD1 matches at 7 bases. The CDR3 runs to 14 residues. The V gene's germline CDR1 is MNHEY and CDR2 SVGAGI. V dropped 6 bases and J dropped 2; count of bases not matched to a gene: 5. CDR3 sequence reads: CASSRDSFTDTQYF. CDR3 nucleotide sequence: TGTGCCAGCAGCCGGGACAGCTTCACAGATACGCAGTATTTT.

The chain links TRBV21-1 to TRBJ1-1; the table assigns TRBD1, which was not confirmed against the DNA. TRBV21-1 is tagged as a pseudogene. The CDR3 loop spans 16 amino acids. Here the CDR3 DNA reads TGTGCCAGCAGCAGACGGCAGGGGGAAATGAACACTGAAGCTTTCTTT. Protein: CASSRRQGEMNTEAFF.

The chain uses TRBV30 and TRBJ2-5; possible D gene TRBD1, 6 bases. With 2 bases removed from V and 3 bases from J, the gap between germline ends came to 7 bases. Per the germline V gene, CDR1 is GTSNPN and CDR2 is SVGIG (reference sequence). The CDR3 consists of 12 residues. The CDR3 is CAWSHREETQYF. The CDR3 DNA sequence: TGTGCCTGGAGTCACAGGGAAGAGACCCAGTACTTC. Drawing the rest from reference TRBV30 and TRBJ2-5, the complete variable domain is SQTIHQWPATLVQPVGSPLSLECTVEGTSNPNLYWYRQAAGRGLQLLFYSVGIGQISSEVPQNLSASRPQDRQFILSSKKLLLSDSGFYLCAWSHREETQYFGPGTRLLVL.